The rows below give T cell receptor beta chains drawn from one sample of a study of blood T cell repertoires in COVID-19. Profiling relied on immunoSEQ multiplex PCR, and the TCRdb table lists in-frame clones only, not all of them. Found here are 150,000 to 200,000 clones, around 84% of them singletons; the top ten hold around 15%. Material for sequencing was PBMCs or T cells enriched from blood (not recorded which). All receptors derive from a man between 50 and 59 years old who had recovered from COVID-19. Each CDR3 is given with its conserved first and last residue. A D gene is named only where the DNA matches it firmly. Clone sizes are given selectively: once, few, many, or a class where the clone is expanded.

J gene | CDR3 length | D gene | V gene | clone size | CDR3 protein | CDR3 DNA
TRBJ2-1 | 13 | TRBD2 | TRBV3-1/TRBV3-2 | . | CASSLSGTPEQFF | TGTGCCAGCAGCCTCAGCGGGACCCCCGAGCAGTTCTTC
TRBJ1-2 | 14 | . | TRBV6-5 | . | CASIHGGASYGYTF | TGTGCCAGCATTCACGGTGGTGCCTCCTATGGCTACACCTTC
TRBJ1-4 | 15 | TRBD1 | TRBV5-1 | . | CASSPGRGTNEKLFF | TGCGCCAGCAGCCCAGGCAGGGGGACTAATGAAAAACTGTTTTTT
TRBJ2-7 | 15 | . | TRBV5-1 | . | CASSTDRSGAVEQYF | TGCGCCAGCAGCACCGATCGCTCAGGGGCGGTCGAGCAGTACTTC
TRBJ2-3 | 14 | . | TRBV7-9 | . | CASSFGGGTDTQYF | TGTGCCAGCAGCTTCGGCGGAGGCACAGATACGCAGTATTTT
TRBJ1-6 | 15 | TRBD1 | TRBV2 | . | CASSEVTGGDSPLHF | TGTGCCAGCAGTGAAGTAACAGGGGGGGATTCACCCCTCCACTTT
TRBJ2-2 | 16 | TRBD1 | TRBV11-3 | . | CASSPRGQSNTGELFF | TGTGCCAGCAGCCCTAGGGGACAGTCGAATACCGGGGAGCTGTTTTTT
TRBJ2-7 | 14 | TRBD1 | TRBV5-1 | . | CASSSGTASYEQYF | TGCGCCAGCAGCTCTGGGACAGCCTCCTACGAGCAGTACTTC
TRBJ1-1 | 15 | . | TRBV6-2/TRBV6-3 | . | CASSYSSRGRAEAFF | TGTGCCAGCAGTTACTCTTCTCGGGGGAGGGCTGAAGCTTTCTTT
TRBJ1-6 | 15 | . | TRBV6-5 | . | CASRRTVEHNSPLHF | TGTGCCAGCAGGCGGACAGTGGAACATAATTCACCCCTCCACTTT
TRBJ1-5 | 15 | . | TRBV5-5 | . | CASSTGRAGNQPQHF | TGTGCCAGCAGCACCGGGAGGGCGGGCAATCAGCCCCAGCATTTT
TRBJ1-5 | 15 | . | TRBV4-1 | . | CASSQVPGGEMPQHF | TGCGCCAGCAGCCAAGTGCCGGGGGGCGAAATGCCTCAGCATTTT
TRBJ1-3 | 15 | . | TRBV10-2 | once | CASSFGKGSGNTIYF | TGCGCCAGCAGCTTCGGGAAGGGATCTGGAAACACCATATATTTT